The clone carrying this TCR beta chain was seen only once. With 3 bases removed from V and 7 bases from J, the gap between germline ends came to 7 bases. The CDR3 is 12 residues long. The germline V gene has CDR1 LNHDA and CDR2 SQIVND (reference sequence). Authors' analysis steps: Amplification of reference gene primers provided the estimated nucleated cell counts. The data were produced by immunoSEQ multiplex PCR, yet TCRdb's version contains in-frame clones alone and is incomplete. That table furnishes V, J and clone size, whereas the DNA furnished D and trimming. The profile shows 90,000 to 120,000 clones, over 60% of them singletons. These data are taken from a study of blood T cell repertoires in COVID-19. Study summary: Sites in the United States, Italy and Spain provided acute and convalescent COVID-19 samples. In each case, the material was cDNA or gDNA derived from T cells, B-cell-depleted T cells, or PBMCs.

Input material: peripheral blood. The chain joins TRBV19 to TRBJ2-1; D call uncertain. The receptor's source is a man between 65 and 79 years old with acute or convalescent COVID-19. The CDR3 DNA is TGTGCCAGTAGTATTAATCAGAATGAGCAGTTCTTC. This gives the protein CASSINQNEQFF.